These 15 T cell receptor beta chains were sequenced from one sample in a study of CD4 T cells in relation to SARS-CoV-2 and coronaviruses. Method: immunoSEQ multiplex PCR; TCRdb's copy keeps in-frame clones and lacks some. This sample carries 27,000 or so clones, roughly 73% of them seen once, and the ten largest clones take roughly 21%. CD4+ T cells from unexposed donors were obtained before the COVID-19 pandemic (2011-2018). Isolation of CD4+ T cells took place after about 10 days in culture. The antigens for these receptors are not known. The sequenced sample consisted of CD4+ T cells from PBMCs, cultured in vitro. The receptors come from a human donor in good health.

The J gene is TRBJ2-1, the V gene TRBV5-1, with 13 bases fitting TRBD2. This CDR3 comprises 15 residues. CDR1 and CDR2 from the germline V gene are SGHRS and YFSETQ. Trimming cost V 4 bases and J 8 bases; bases outside gene matches: 6. CDR3 loop: CASSLGLAGRHEQFF. The CDR3 region has the DNA TGCGCCAGCAGCCTGGGACTAGCGGGGAGGCATGAGCAGTTCTTC.

The chain combines TRBV5-4 with TRBJ2-5; TRBD1 or TRBD2 may be the D gene (5 bases each). The CDR3 spans 14 residues. Germline CDR1 is SGHNT and CDR2 is YYREEE (reference sequence). The ends were cut back, 4 bases at V and 3 bases at J, with 13 bases in the middle. This chain's CDR3 is CASSQTGTEETQYF. In nucleotides, the CDR3 is TGTGCCAGCAGCCAAACCGGGACGGAAGAGACCCAGTACTTC.

The gene calls are TRBV18 and TRBJ2-1; 8 bases align to TRBD2. From germline, CDR1 is KGHSH and CDR2 LQKENI. The CDR3 has 14 amino acids. With V trimmed by 6 bases and J by 9 bases, 10 bases remained unmatched. DNA of the CDR3: TGTGCCAGCTCTTGGGCGGACCGGGAGGGTGAGCAGTTCTTC. It yields the protein CASSWADREGEQFF.

The V gene is TRBV10-3, the J gene TRBJ1-2, with TRBD1 identical over 11 bases. With 5 bases clipped from V and 8 bases from J, the junction kept 7 bases outside the gene matches. Germline assignment: CDR1 ENHRY and CDR2 SYGVKD. This CDR3 is 14 amino acids long. CDR3 loop: CAISNGQGALGYTF. The CDR3 coding sequence is TGTGCCATCAGTAACGGACAGGGGGCCCTCGGCTACACCTTC.

The V call is TRBV2, the J call TRBJ2-4, with D possibly TRBD2 on 5 matching bases. The CDR3 runs to 13 residues. Germline V gene data show CDR1 as SNHLY and CDR2 as FYNNEI. Trimming removed 4 bases at V and 8 bases at J, with 12 bases between. The CDR3 nucleotides are TGTGCCAGCAGTGTATGGCTAGCAGACATTCAGTACTTC. This translates into CASSVWLADIQYF.

Judged by abundance, this clone is large. The chain is built from TRBV5-6 and TRBJ1-6; weak D call: TRBD1 (5 bases). V lost 4 bases, J lost 0 bases, and 11 bases lay in between. This CDR3 contains 16 residues. The germline V gene has CDR1 SGHDT and CDR2 YYEEEE. The CDR3 loop is CASSPGGGSYNSPLHF. The CDR3 region has the DNA TGTGCCAGCAGCCCGGGTGGGGGCTCCTATAATTCACCCCTCCACTTT.

The rearrangement links TRBV5-1 to TRBJ2-5, with TRBD2 as a possible D gene (5 bases). V dropped 4 bases and J dropped 5 bases, with 9 bases sitting between them. The CDR3 sequence is 12 residues long. Germline CDR1 is SGHRS and CDR2 is YFSETQ. The CDR3 reads CASSRTGETQYF. CDR3 bases: TGCGCCAGCAGCCGGACTGGGGAGACCCAGTACTTC.

The chain uses TRBV30 and TRBJ1-2; TRBD1 aligns across 8 bases. CDR1 is GTSNPN and CDR2 is SVGIG in the germline V gene (reference sequence). V trimming: 8 bases; J trimming: 4 bases; junction bases outside the gene matches: 6. The CDR3 loop spans 12 amino acids. The CDR3 spells CAHRGLGYGYTF. DNA of the CDR3: TGTGCCCACAGGGGGTTAGGCTATGGCTACACCTTC.

V usage is TRBV20-1 and J usage is TRBJ2-7; tentative D call: TRBD2 (5 bases). V lost 3 bases, J lost 3 bases, and 12 bases lay in between. The CDR3 extends over 13 amino acids. Germline CDR1 reads DFQATT; CDR2 reads SNEGSKA (reference sequence). Written as DNA, the CDR3 is TGCAGTGCTAGTAACGGGGTTCTCTACGAGCAGTACTTC. It is translated as CSASNGVLYEQYF.

The chain couples TRBV3-1 (or the pseudogene TRBV3-2) to TRBJ2-3, with 9 bases that match TRBD1. Germline trimming cut 4 bases from V and 0 bases from J; bases unmatched to any gene: 8. The CDR3 is made up of 17 amino acids. The germline V gene encodes CDR1 LGHDT and CDR2 YNNKEL (reference sequence). The DNA for the CDR3 is TGTGCCAGCAGCCCCCGGACAGGGGTGCCTAGCACAGATACGCAGTATTTT. Amino acid sequence: CASSPRTGVPSTDTQYF.

This clone was found a few times. The gene calls are TRBV3-1 (or the pseudogene TRBV3-2) and TRBJ2-3; a possible D gene is TRBD2 (6 bases). CDR3 size: 14 residues. V was trimmed by 1 base and J by 6 bases, leaving 11 bases between them. Per germline, CDR1 LGHDT and CDR2 YNNKEL (reference sequence). In DNA, the CDR3 is TGTGCCAGCAGCCAAGGAGGCGGGATGGATACGCAGTATTTT. Translated: CASSQGGGMDTQYF.

This clone turned up a few times. This rearrangement joins TRBV4-2 to TRBJ1-3; TRBD1 is a possible D gene (6 bases). V lost 1 base and J 0 bases, leaving 16 bases between the germline ends. CDR1 and CDR2 from the germline V gene are LGHNA and YNFKEQ. The CDR3 has 18 amino acids. CDR3: CASSQARTGPYSGNTIYF. CDR3 coding DNA: TGTGCCAGCAGCCAAGCGAGAACAGGGCCCTACTCTGGAAACACCATATATTTT.

This rearrangement joins TRBV7-2 to TRBJ2-7; D not resolved. Trimming took 1 base from V and 3 from J, leaving 13 bases between them. Germline CDR1 SGHTA, CDR2 FQGNSA. The CDR3 spans 15 residues. CDR3 bases: TGTGCCAGCAGCTTAGTGATAGGCCACGTCTACGAGCAGTACTTC. Translated, it gives CASSLVIGHVYEQYF.

This chain joins TRBV19 and TRBJ2-1; 12 bases match TRBD2. Trimming at V came to 7 bases and at J to 8 bases, leaving 9 bases not matched to a gene. The CDR3 runs 15 residues. Per germline, CDR1 LNHDA and CDR2 SQIVND (reference sequence). The CDR3 region has the DNA TGTGCCAGTAACCCGGGACTAGCGGGTGGCTATGAGCAGTTCTTC. Residues: CASNPGLAGGYEQFF.

The J gene is TRBJ1-5, the V gene TRBV2, with TRBD1 matching over 8 bases. Germline assignment: CDR1 SNHLY and CDR2 FYNNEI. J was trimmed by 1 base and V by 10 bases; bases with no gene match: 15. This CDR3 is 17 amino acids long. DNA for the CDR3: TGTGCCACCGCCTCTCGACAGGGGAGACGGAGCAATCAGCCCCAGCATTTT. This encodes CATASRQGRRSNQPQHF.